The next 18 T cell receptor beta chains were all read from a single sample in a study of radiotherapy plus CTLA-4 blockade in lung cancer. The method was immunoSEQ multiplex PCR; TCRdb's version includes in-frame clones alone and lacks a portion of them. The sample has 65,000 to 90,000 clones, around 87% seen once. The sequences come from peripheral blood, collected from a patient treated with radiotherapy plus ipilimumab. Receptor source: a human donor with non-small cell lung cancer who had stable disease on radiotherapy plus ipilimumab.

This chain links TRBV27 with TRBJ1-4, with no clear D. CDR3 size: 13 residues. Germline lookup yields CDR1 MNHEY and CDR2 SMNVEV (reference sequence). Trimming removed 2 bases from V and 4 bases from J, with 5 bases in between. The CDR3 is CASSLRDNEKLFF. CDR3 DNA: TGTGCCAGCAGTTTAAGGGATAATGAAAAACTGTTTTTT.

The table lists this clone with a count of one. The chain is built from TRBV30 and TRBJ1-6; maybe TRBD1 (5 bases). With 2 bases removed from V and 2 bases from J, the gap between germline ends came to 16 bases. From germline, CDR1 is GTSNPN and CDR2 SVGIG (reference sequence). This CDR3 contains 17 residues. The CDR3 bases are TGTGCCTGGAGTCGGCAGGGTGGCCTCACCTATAATTCACCCCTCCACTTT. This codes for CAWSRQGGLTYNSPLHF.

This chain's CDR3 is CAGSPTGRPTNEKLFF. The DNA of the CDR3 is TGTGCCGGCTCGCCGACAGGGAGGCCCACTAATGAAAAACTGTTTTTT. The rearrangement links TRBV2 to TRBJ1-4; 7 nucleotides agree with TRBD1. Per germline, CDR1 SNHLY and CDR2 FYNNEI. V lost 11 bases and J lost 2; bases outside the gene matches: 14. This CDR3 is 16 amino acids long.

The genes are TRBV4-2 and TRBJ1-2; D unclear. Germline CDR1 and CDR2: LGHNA and YNFKEQ. The CDR3 has 17 residues. Trimming shortened V by 0 bases and J by 0 bases, and 14 bases separated the two germline ends. The CDR3 loop reads CASSQDLMVISNYGYTF. DNA for the CDR3: TGTGCCAGCAGCCAAGATTTGATGGTTATCTCTAACTATGGCTACACCTTC.

This clone was detected only a few times. The chain has TRBV19 and TRBJ2-7; D may match TRBD1 or TRBD2 (6 bases each). The ends were cut back, 7 bases at V and 0 bases at J, with 10 bases in the middle. The CDR3 is 13 residues long. CDR1 is LNHDA, CDR2 SQIVND, per germline (reference sequence). The CDR3 is CASTGGGSYEQYF. The CDR3, as DNA: TGTGCCAGTACTGGAGGGGGCTCCTACGAGCAGTACTTC. The whole variable domain, filled in from reference TRBV19 and TRBJ2-7, reads DGGITQSPKYLFRKEGQNVTLSCEQNLNHDAMYWYRQDPGQGLRLIYYSQIVNDFQKGDIAEGYSVSREKKESFPLTVTSAQKNPTAFYLCASTGGGSYEQYFGPGTRLTVT.

V is TRBV6-1 and J is TRBJ1-2; 10 bases are shared with TRBD1. Germline assignment: CDR1 MNHNS and CDR2 SASEGT. The CDR3 extends over 14 amino acids. V gave up 4 bases and J gave up 6 bases; unmatched junction bases: 5. CDR3 nucleotide sequence: TGTGCCAGCAGTGGACAGGGGGCGGATGATGGCTACACCTTC. This translates into CASSGQGADDGYTF.

This clone appeared once. V usage is TRBV7-9 and J usage is TRBJ1-1, with D unresolved. Looked up from germline, CDR1 is SEHNR and CDR2 is FQNEAQ (reference sequence). This CDR3 contains 16 residues. V dropped 5 bases and J dropped 1 base, with 17 bases sitting between them. Here the CDR3 reads CASSRISSRGNTEAFF. In DNA, the CDR3 is TGTGCCAGCAGCCGAATCTCATCTCGGGGGAACACTGAAGCTTTCTTT.

This clone turned up a few times. This chain connects TRBV11-2 to TRBJ1-2; the match to TRBD1 covers 7 bases. Trimming took 5 bases from V and 4 from J; bases not matched to a gene: 7. There are 14 residues in the CDR3. The germline CDR1 and CDR2 sequences are SGHAT and FQNNGV. For the CDR3, the DNA is TGTGCCAGCAGCGGTGGACAGGCGCGCTATGGCTACACCTTC. As protein: CASSGGQARYGYTF.

This clone was seen a handful of times. The CDR3 DNA is TGTGCCAGTAGTACTCAGGGATCCTACGAGCAGTACTTC. This translates into CASSTQGSYEQYF. This chain connects TRBV19 to TRBJ2-7; TRBD1 is a possible D gene (5 bases). The CDR3 length is 13 residues. The V gene lost 4 bases and the J gene lost 1 base, with 8 bases spanning the gap. Germline V CDR1 and CDR2: LNHDA, SQIVND (reference sequence).

The rearrangement joins TRBV5-1 to TRBJ2-2, with 12 positions matching TRBD1. Germline loops: CDR1 SGHRS, CDR2 YFSETQ. The CDR3 covers 16 residues. V trimming: 4 bases; J trimming: 5 bases; junction bases outside the gene matches: 6. Here the CDR3 DNA reads TGCGCCAGCAGCCCGGGGGACAGGGGGCGGACCGGGGAGCTGTTTTTT. This codes for CASSPGDRGRTGELFF.

The chain is built from TRBV18 and TRBJ2-7, with D possibly matching TRBD2 (7 bases). CDR3 size: 17 residues. Germline V gene data show CDR1 as KGHSH and CDR2 as LQKENI. V shed 0 bases and J shed 0 bases, with 15 bases lying between them. The CDR3 DNA reads TGTGCCAGCTCACCACCGTTGGGAGGGGGATTCTCCTACGAGCAGTACTTC. The encoded protein is CASSPPLGGGFSYEQYF.

The chain combines TRBV6-5 with TRBJ2-2, with no clear D. Germline CDR1 reads MNHEY; CDR2 reads SVGAGI. The CDR3 totals 13 residues. V lost 4 bases and J 7 bases, leaving 10 bases between the germline ends. The CDR3 DNA sequence: TGTGCCAGCAGTTCTCTGGGTGTCGGGGAGCTGTTTTTT. Translation gives CASSSLGVGELFF.

This sequence joins TRBV9 and TRBJ2-7; D unresolved. The ends were cut back, 0 bases at V and 3 bases at J, with 13 bases in the middle. This CDR3 is 15 amino acids long. Germline CDR1 reads SGDLS; CDR2 reads YYNGEE. CDR3 DNA: TGTGCCAGCAGCGTAGATGCAGCTGCGGACTACGAGCAGTACTTC. Residues: CASSVDAAADYEQYF.

The rearrangement links TRBV7-2 to TRBJ2-1; tentative D call: TRBD2 (6 bases). Deletions cut 3 bases from V and 9 bases from J, with 9 bases between. Germline values: CDR1 SGHTA, CDR2 FQGNSA. This CDR3 spans 12 amino acids. CDR3 protein: CASSFGGFEQFF. The CDR3 region has the DNA TGTGCCAGCAGCTTCGGGGGTTTTGAGCAGTTCTTC.

The table lists this clone with a few counts. The chain has TRBV10-3 and TRBJ2-7; D is uncertain. The CDR3 consists of 13 residues. The germline gives CDR1 ENHRY, CDR2 SYGVKD. V was cut by 2 bases and J by 0 bases, with 5 bases left in between. This CDR3 reads CAISEALSYEQYF. Written as DNA, the CDR3 is TGTGCCATCAGTGAGGCCCTCTCCTACGAGCAGTACTTC.

This clone was counted only a few times. The chain recombines TRBV5-4 with TRBJ2-7; D is unresolved. From germline, CDR1 is SGHNT and CDR2 YYREEE (reference sequence). V lost 0 bases, J lost 6 bases, and 10 bases lay in between. CDR3 length equals 13 residues. The CDR3 protein is CASSLADGIEQYF. CDR3 sequence (DNA): TGTGCCAGCAGCTTGGCCGATGGGATCGAGCAGTACTTC.

The chain combines TRBV29-1 with TRBJ2-7; D gene ambiguous. Germline CDR1 SQVTM, CDR2 ANQGSEA. The CDR3 spans 12 residues. V lost 7 bases, J lost 1 base, and 11 bases lay in between. The CDR3, as DNA: TGCAGCGACCTGAGTAATTCCTACGAGCAGTACTTC. It yields the protein CSDLSNSYEQYF.

The V gene is TRBV5-1, the J gene TRBJ2-7; D ambiguous. The CDR3 sequence is 18 residues long. Germline lookup yields CDR1 SGHRS and CDR2 YFSETQ. V lost 2 bases, J lost 2 bases, and 23 bases lay in between. CDR3 in amino acids: CASSFSYPPGPGPYEQYF. The CDR3 DNA sequence: TGCGCCAGCAGCTTTTCTTATCCCCCGGGCCCCGGCCCCTACGAGCAGTACTTC.